This T cell receptor beta chain was profiled in a study of T cells in localized non-small cell lung cancer. Study observations and caveats: T cell clonality was highest in uninvolved adjacent lung, above tumor.

This clone has only one observation. The antigen is not known. From germline, CDR1 is MNHGY and CDR2 SAAAGT. CDR3 length: 14 amino acids. V lost 8 bases and J 9 bases, leaving 20 bases between the germline ends. Produced via immunoSEQ multiplex PCR; TCRdb's table is partial and in-frame only. The profile shows over 9,500 clones, roughly 27% of them singletons. The specimen was lung tumor tissue, collected before any cancer treatment. The sequence derives from a man aged 40-75 years with stage I lung adenocarcinoma. This chain links TRBV6-8 with TRBJ2-4; D perhaps matches TRBD1 (6 bases). CDR3 sequence: CASLINPGEGIQYF. CDR3 sequence (DNA): TGTGCCAGCCTTATTAATCCAGGGGAAGGCATTCAGTACTTC.